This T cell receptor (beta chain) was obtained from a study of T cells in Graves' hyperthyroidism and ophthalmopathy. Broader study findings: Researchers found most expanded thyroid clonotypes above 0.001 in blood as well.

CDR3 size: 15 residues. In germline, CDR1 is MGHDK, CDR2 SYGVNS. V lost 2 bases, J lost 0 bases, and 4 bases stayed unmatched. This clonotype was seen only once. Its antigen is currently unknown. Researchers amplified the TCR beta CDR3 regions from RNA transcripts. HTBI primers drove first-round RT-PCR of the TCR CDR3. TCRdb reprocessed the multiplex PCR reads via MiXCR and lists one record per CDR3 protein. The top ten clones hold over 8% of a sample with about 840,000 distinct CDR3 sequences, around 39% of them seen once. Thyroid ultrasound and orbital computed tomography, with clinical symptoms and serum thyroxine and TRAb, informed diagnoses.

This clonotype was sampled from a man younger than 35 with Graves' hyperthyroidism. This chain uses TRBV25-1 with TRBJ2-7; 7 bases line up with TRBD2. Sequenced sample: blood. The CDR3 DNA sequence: TGTGCCAGCAGTGAAGGGTGGGAGGGCTCCTACGAGCAGTACTTC. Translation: CASSEGWEGSYEQYF.